This T cell receptor (beta chain) was found in a study of human thymus T cells. Points from the study as a whole: V and J gene usage appeared biased in thymic and blood repertoires. Reports from related research described highly overlapping thymic repertoires among unrelated individuals.

Of note for this clone: No antigen is known for it.

The repertoire was sequenced with immunoSEQ multiplex PCR; TCRdb's copy has only in-frame clones and lacks some. The sample holds roughly 120,000 clones, around 95% seen once. Thymic samples were excised during corrective heart operations. Looked up from germline, CDR1 is KGHSH and CDR2 is LQKENI. Trimming pared 6 bases from V and 3 bases from J, leaving 18 bases between. The length of the CDR3 is 15 residues. This rearrangement joins TRBV18 to TRBJ2-7; possible D gene TRBD2, 6 bases. Input material: thymus tissue. This TCR came from a boy younger than two with a congenital heart defect but otherwise immunologically healthy. The CDR3 is CASSFGGPPLYEQYF. CDR3 DNA: TGTGCCAGCTCCTTCGGAGGGCCCCCCCTCTACGAGCAGTACTTC.